One and the same sample provided the 19 T cell receptor beta chains below, sequenced in a study of post-analysis software for immune sequencing data. Built from TCR beta cDNA, the libraries had unique molecular identifiers in them. Using its own MiXCR run on the PCR reads, TCRdb lists one record per CDR3 protein. The profile shows about 460,000 distinct CDR3 sequences, roughly 45% of them singletons. Notes on the study in general: Higher frequency in patients than in controls was seen for a handful of TRBV segments, with TRBV5-6, TRBV5-1 and TRBV20-1 among them.

These receptors have no identified antigens. Sequenced sample: blood. Receptors were obtained from a girl aged 5-17 years with multiple sclerosis.

The chain has TRBV12-3 or TRBV12-4 and TRBJ1-2, with D uncertain. This CDR3 has 13 amino acids. Trimming left V 3 bases short and J 8 bases short, with 13 bases between. CDR3 loop: CASSFKRSSGYTF. CDR3 DNA sequence: TGTGCCAGCAGTTTTAAAAGGAGCTCCGGCTACACCTTC.

This sequence joins TRBV20-1 and TRBJ2-7; either TRBD1 or TRBD2 may fit D (5 bases each). The CDR3 extends over 13 amino acids. Germline CDR1 reads DFQATT; CDR2 reads SNEGSKA (reference sequence). This CDR3 reads CSFTGRDSYEQYF. CDR3 sequence (DNA): TGCAGCTTTACGGGACGCGACTCCTACGAGCAGTACTTC.

The sample holds one count of this clonotype. The V and J genes are TRBV10-3 and TRBJ1-2; unclear D gene. The germline V and J ends were trimmed by 6 bases and 4 bases, with 15 bases remaining between them. CDR3 length equals 14 residues. The germline V gene encodes CDR1 ENHRY and CDR2 SYGVKD. The CDR3 nucleotides read TGTGCCATCAGCCTGAACCCACCAATCTATGGCTACACCTTC. Encoded protein: CAISLNPPIYGYTF.

This clonotype was found once. The chain recombines TRBV5-1 with TRBJ2-5; D assignment may be TRBD1 or TRBD2 (5 bases each). Trimming took 3 bases from V and 11 from J, leaving 26 bases between them. Germline assignment: CDR1 SGHRS and CDR2 YFSETQ. This CDR3 is 16 amino acids long. This chain's CDR3 is CASSSSGTPSVYEQYF. For the CDR3, the DNA is TGCGCCAGCAGCTCGTCCGGGACCCCAAGCGTCTATGAGCAGTACTTC.

This clonotype was seen a few times. The chain uses TRBV20-1 and TRBJ1-2; D may be TRBD1 (5 bases). The CDR3 contains 14 residues. Germline V gene lookup returns CDR1 DFQATT and CDR2 SNEGSKA (reference sequence). V was cut by 0 bases and J by 6 bases, with 14 bases left in between. DNA for the CDR3: TGCAGTGCTAGAGATCCTGGGGGAATCAATGGCTACACCTTC. This translates into CSARDPGGINGYTF.

This clonotype was counted a few times. The chain recombines TRBV6-5 with TRBJ2-5; either TRBD1 or TRBD2 may supply D (6 bases each). V was cut by 4 bases and J by 1 base, with 13 bases left in between. The V gene's germline CDR1 is MNHEY and CDR2 SVGAGI. The CDR3 covers 15 residues. The CDR3 DNA reads as TGTGCCAGCAGTTTGTGGGGGGCTCTCCAAGAGACCCAGTACTTC. This translates into CASSLWGALQETQYF.

V and J are TRBV9 and TRBJ2-7; the match to TRBD1 covers 8 bases. The CDR3 is made up of 15 amino acids. V lost 0 bases, J lost 4 bases, and 6 bases stayed unmatched. Germline V gene data show CDR1 as SGDLS and CDR2 as YYNGEE. The CDR3 is CASSVGTGQLYEQYF. The CDR3 region has the DNA TGTGCCAGCAGCGTAGGGACAGGGCAACTGTACGAGCAGTACTTC.

This chain joins TRBV7-3 and TRBJ1-6; TRBD1 matches at 8 bases. This CDR3 has 14 amino acids. Germline trimming cut 7 bases from V and 6 bases from J; bases unmatched to any gene: 5. Germline V gene data show CDR1 as SGHTA and CDR2 as FQGTGA. CDR3 region: CASIATGANSPLHF. The CDR3 DNA reads TGTGCCAGCATCGCGACAGGGGCTAATTCACCCCTCCACTTT.

This clonotype has more than one count but fewer than ten. The V and J genes are TRBV12-3 or TRBV12-4 and TRBJ2-7; 9 nucleotides align to TRBD1. The CDR3 spans 15 residues. V lost 6 bases, J lost 6 bases, and 12 bases stayed unmatched. CDR3: CASSRQGVWGGEQYF. The CDR3, as DNA: TGTGCCAGCAGCCGACAGGGGGTTTGGGGAGGCGAGCAGTACTTC.

The chain carries TRBV28 and TRBJ1-1, with D unresolved. This CDR3 has 14 residues. CDR1 and CDR2 from the germline V gene are MDHEN and SYDVKM. V lost 6 bases and J 4 bases, leaving 15 bases between the germline ends. Here the CDR3 DNA reads TGTGCCAGCAGGATTCCTACAGAGACCACTGAAGCTTTCTTT. Translation gives CASRIPTETTEAFF. The entire variable domain, with the rest obtained from reference TRBV28 and TRBJ1-1, is as follows: DVKVTQSSRYLVKRTGEKVFLECVQDMDHENMFWYRQDPGLGLRLIYFSYDVKMKEKGDIPEGYSVSREKKERFSLILESASTNQTSMYLCASRIPTETTEAFFGQGTRLTVV.

This clonotype was counted only a few times. The rearrangement uses TRBV27 and TRBJ1-5; D gene uncertain. The CDR3 totals 15 residues. The germline V and J ends were trimmed by 2 bases and 3 bases, with 11 bases remaining between them. The V gene's germline CDR1 is MNHEY and CDR2 SMNVEV (reference sequence). DNA for the CDR3: TGTGCCAGCAGTTTAGAGGGTACTTTCAATCAGCCCCAGCATTTT. Its translation: CASSLEGTFNQPQHF.

This clonotype was found a few times. CDR3 residues: CASSLGGPETYEQYF. The CDR3 DNA reads TGTGCCAGCAGTCTAGGAGGGCCAGAGACCTACGAGCAGTACTTC. The rearrangement uses TRBV28 and TRBJ2-7, with D tentatively TRBD2 (6 bases). The germline V gene encodes CDR1 MDHEN and CDR2 SYDVKM. The CDR3 totals 15 residues. Trimming left V 5 bases short and J 2 bases short, with 16 bases between.

The chain has TRBV14 and TRBJ1-6; weak D call: TRBD1 (5 bases). The CDR3 sequence is 13 residues long. The V end lost 4 bases, the J end lost 7 bases, and 8 bases lay between the germline ends. The germline CDR1 and CDR2 sequences are SGHDN and FVKESK. CDR3 sequence reads: CASSRDFNSPLHF. The CDR3 nucleotides read TGTGCCAGCAGCCGGGACTTCAATTCACCCCTCCACTTT.

This clonotype was recorded a few times. This chain connects TRBV28 to TRBJ2-3; 7 bases fit TRBD1. V shed 7 bases, J shed 4 bases, and the junction held 5 bases outside the gene matches. The CDR3 has 13 amino acids. CDR1 MDHEN and CDR2 SYDVKM come from the germline V gene. The CDR3 loop reads CASIQQGADTQYF. CDR3 DNA: TGTGCCAGCATTCAGCAGGGGGCAGATACGCAGTATTTT.

The V gene is TRBV27, the J gene TRBJ2-1, with 8 bases lining up with TRBD2. Germline V gene data show CDR1 as MNHEY and CDR2 as SMNVEV (reference sequence). The CDR3 runs 14 residues. V gave up 5 bases and J gave up 4 bases; unmatched junction bases: 4. Written as DNA, the CDR3 is TGTGCCAGCAGTAGTTCTAGCGGGTACAATGAGCAGTTCTTC. This codes for CASSSSSGYNEQFF.

This chain uses TRBV20-1 with TRBJ1-2; D not certain. With 0 bases removed from V and 5 bases from J, the gap between germline ends came to 4 bases. The CDR3 totals 11 residues. Germline CDR1 DFQATT, CDR2 SNEGSKA (reference sequence). The CDR3 sequence: CSARDPYGYTF. The DNA for the CDR3 is TGCAGTGCTAGAGATCCGTATGGCTACACCTTC.

The chain carries TRBV6-2 or TRBV6-3 and TRBJ2-4; TRBD1 might be the D (5 bases). CDR1 MNHEY and CDR2 SVGEGT come from the germline V gene. Trimming left V 0 bases short and J 7 bases short, with 13 bases between. The CDR3 runs to 15 residues. CDR3 in DNA: TGTGCCAGCAGTTACTCGGTTCCAGGGTTGAACATTCAGTACTTC. Translated: CASSYSVPGLNIQYF.

V gene TRBV20-1 combines with J gene TRBJ1-3; D is perhaps TRBD1 (5 bases). From germline, CDR1 is DFQATT and CDR2 SNEGSKA (reference sequence). Deletions cut 6 bases from V and 4 bases from J, with 7 bases between. The CDR3 runs to 11 residues. CDR3 loop: CSARGGNTIYF. CDR3 nucleotides: TGCAGTGCAAGGGGCGGAAACACCATATATTTT.

This clonotype came up many times. J is TRBJ2-1 and V is TRBV6-5; TRBD2 matches at 11 bases. The V and J ends lost 0 bases and 6 bases, in that order; junction bases with no gene match: 1. Germline V CDR1 and CDR2: MNHEY, SVGAGI. CDR3 length equals 15 residues. The CDR3 sequence is CASSYSSGRANEQFF. The CDR3 DNA reads as TGTGCCAGCAGTTACTCTAGCGGGAGGGCCAATGAGCAGTTCTTC.